This T cell receptor beta chain was documented in a study of blood T cell repertoires in COVID-19. Across the whole study: Italy, Spain and the United States were the sources of the convalescent and acute COVID-19 samples.

The repertoire was sequenced with immunoSEQ multiplex PCR; TCRdb's copy has only in-frame clones and lacks some. Of 300,000 or so clones detected, about 85% appear once; the ten largest clones hold approximately 5%. Those enrolled, adults aged about 18 to 95 years, came from around 24 US areas. V was pared by 5 bases and J by 6 bases, with 10 bases between. The CDR3 runs to 12 residues. The germline CDR1 and CDR2 sequences are SGHKS and YYEKEE (reference sequence). The chain is built from TRBV5-5 and TRBJ2-3, with D uncertain. This clonotype was obtained from a woman in her thirties who had recovered from COVID-19. Sequenced: PBMCs or T cells enriched from blood (not recorded which). This CDR3 reads CASSPLSDTQYF. The CDR3 DNA is TGTGCCAGCAGTCCGCTATCCGATACGCAGTATTTT.